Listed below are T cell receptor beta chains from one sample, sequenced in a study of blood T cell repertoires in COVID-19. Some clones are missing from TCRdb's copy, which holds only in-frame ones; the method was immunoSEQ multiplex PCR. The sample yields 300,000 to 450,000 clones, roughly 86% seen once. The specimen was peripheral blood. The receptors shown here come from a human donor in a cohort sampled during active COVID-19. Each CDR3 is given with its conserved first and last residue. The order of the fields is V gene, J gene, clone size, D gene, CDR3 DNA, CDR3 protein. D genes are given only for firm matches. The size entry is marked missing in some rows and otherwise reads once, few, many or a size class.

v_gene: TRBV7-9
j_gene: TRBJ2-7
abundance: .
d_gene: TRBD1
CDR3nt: TGTGCCAGCAGCAGGACCCGGGACAGGGCAAGCGAGCAGTACTTC
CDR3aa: CASSRTRDRASEQYF

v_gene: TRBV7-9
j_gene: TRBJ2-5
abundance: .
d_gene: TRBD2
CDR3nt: TGTGCCAGCAGTTTGCCAGGACTAGCGGGAGAAGTAGGAGAGACCCAGTACTTC
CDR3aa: CASSLPGLAGEVGETQYF

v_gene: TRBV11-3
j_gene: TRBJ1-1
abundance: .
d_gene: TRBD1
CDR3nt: TGTGCCAGCAGCTTAGGGACAGGGCGAGCTTTCTTT
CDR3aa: CASSLGTGRAFF

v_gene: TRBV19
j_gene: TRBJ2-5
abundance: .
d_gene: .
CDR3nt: TGTGCCAGTAGTCCCGACCACAGGGAAGAGACCCAGTACTTC
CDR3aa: CASSPDHREETQYF

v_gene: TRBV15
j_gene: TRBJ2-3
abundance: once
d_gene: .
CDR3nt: TGTGCCACCAGCAGAGTAACAGTTACAGATACGCAGTATTTT
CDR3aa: CATSRVTVTDTQYF

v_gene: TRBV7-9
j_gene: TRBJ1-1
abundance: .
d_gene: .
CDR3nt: TGTGCCAGCAGCCACTCCCCACAGGGGAACACTGAAGCTTTCTTT
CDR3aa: CASSHSPQGNTEAFF

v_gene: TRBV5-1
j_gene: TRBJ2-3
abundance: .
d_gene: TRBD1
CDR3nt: TGCGCCAGCAGCTTCTCGGACAGGGGTGCGAGCGATACGCAGTATTTT
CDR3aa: CASSFSDRGASDTQYF

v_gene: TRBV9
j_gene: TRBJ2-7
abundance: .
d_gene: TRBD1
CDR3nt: TGTGCCAGCAGCCCCGGTACAGGGGCCGGCGAGCAGTACTTC
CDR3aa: CASSPGTGAGEQYF

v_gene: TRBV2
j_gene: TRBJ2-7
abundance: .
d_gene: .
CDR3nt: TGTGCCAGCGCTAAGAGGGGGGGTTCCTACGAGCAGTACTTC
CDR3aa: CASAKRGGSYEQYF

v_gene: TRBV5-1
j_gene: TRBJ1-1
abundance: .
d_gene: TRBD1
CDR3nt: TGCGCCAGCAGCTGGACAGGGATGGACACTGAAGCTTTCTTT
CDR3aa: CASSWTGMDTEAFF

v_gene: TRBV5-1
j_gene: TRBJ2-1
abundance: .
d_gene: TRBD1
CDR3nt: TGCGCCAGCAGCTTGGGGGGACAGGGATACAATGAGCAGTTCTTC
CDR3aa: CASSLGGQGYNEQFF

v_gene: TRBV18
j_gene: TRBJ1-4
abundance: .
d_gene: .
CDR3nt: TGTGCCAGCTCACCGGGCGAAAAACTGTTTTTT
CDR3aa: CASSPGEKLFF

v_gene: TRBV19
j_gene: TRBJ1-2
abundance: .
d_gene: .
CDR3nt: TGTGCCAGTAGTGAGGGCTACTATGGCTACACCTTC
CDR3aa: CASSEGYYGYTF

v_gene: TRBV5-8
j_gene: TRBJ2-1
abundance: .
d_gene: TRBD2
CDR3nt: TGTGCCAGCAGCTTGGCCCGGGCTAGCGGGGGGGAGGAGCAGTTCTTC
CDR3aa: CASSLARASGGEEQFF

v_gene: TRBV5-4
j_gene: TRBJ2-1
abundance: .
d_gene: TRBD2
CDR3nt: TGTGCCAGCAGCCTTGGACTAGCGGGGGACAATGAGCAGTTCTTC
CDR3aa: CASSLGLAGDNEQFF

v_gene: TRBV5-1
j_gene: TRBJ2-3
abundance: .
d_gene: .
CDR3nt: TGCGCCAGCAGCTTGGCGGTGCCCCCAGATACGCAGTATTTT
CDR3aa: CASSLAVPPDTQYF

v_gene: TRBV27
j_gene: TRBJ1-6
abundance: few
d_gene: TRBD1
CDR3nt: TGTGCCAGCAGTTTATCTCAGGGGGTCGGTTCACCCCTCCACTTT
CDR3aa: CASSLSQGVGSPLHF

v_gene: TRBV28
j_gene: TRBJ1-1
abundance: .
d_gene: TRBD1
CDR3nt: TGTGCCAGCAGTCCTAACCCCTGGGACAGGGGACGGGGGGATCGAGCTTTCTTT
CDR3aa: CASSPNPWDRGRGDRAFF

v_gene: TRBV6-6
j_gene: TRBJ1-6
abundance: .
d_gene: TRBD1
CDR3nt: TGTGCCAGCAGAGGGACAGGGGAATCACCCCTCCACTTT
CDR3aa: CASRGTGESPLHF

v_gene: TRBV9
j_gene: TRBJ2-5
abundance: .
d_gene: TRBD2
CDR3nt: TGTGCCAGCAGCGTCTCATATAGCGGGAGAGAGACCCAGTACTTC
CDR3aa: CASSVSYSGRETQYF

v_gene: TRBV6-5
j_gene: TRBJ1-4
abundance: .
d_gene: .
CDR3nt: TGTGCCAGCAGTTACGGACAGTCTAATGAAAAACTGTTTTTT
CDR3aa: CASSYGQSNEKLFF

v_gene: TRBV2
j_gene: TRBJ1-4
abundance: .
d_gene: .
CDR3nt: TGTGCCAGCAAGAGTTGGGAGAGTAATGAAAAACTGTTTTTT
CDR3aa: CASKSWESNEKLFF

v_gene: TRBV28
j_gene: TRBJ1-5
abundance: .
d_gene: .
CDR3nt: TGTGCCAGCGGAGACCGCGAACAGCCCCAGCATTTT
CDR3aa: CASGDREQPQHF

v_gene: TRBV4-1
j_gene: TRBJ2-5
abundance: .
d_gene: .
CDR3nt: TGCGCCAGCAGCCAGGGCATAGAAGAGACCCAGTACTTC
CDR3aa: CASSQGIEETQYF

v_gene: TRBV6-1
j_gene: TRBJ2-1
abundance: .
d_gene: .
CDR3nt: TGTGCCAGCAGTGAGCCGTGGGGGGTACGGCGGTTCTTC
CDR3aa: CASSEPWGVRRFF